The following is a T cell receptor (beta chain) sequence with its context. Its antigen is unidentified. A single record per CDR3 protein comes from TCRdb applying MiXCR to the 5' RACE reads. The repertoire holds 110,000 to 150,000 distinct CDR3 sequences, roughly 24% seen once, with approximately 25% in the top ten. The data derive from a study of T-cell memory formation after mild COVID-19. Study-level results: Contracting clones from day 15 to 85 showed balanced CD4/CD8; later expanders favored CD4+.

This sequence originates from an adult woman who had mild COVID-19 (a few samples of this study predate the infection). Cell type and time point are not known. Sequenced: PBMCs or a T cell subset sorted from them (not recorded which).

The CDR3 DNA is TGTGCCAGCAGCGTGGCCCTCAGGGGGGAGCAGTACTTC. It yields the protein CASSVALRGEQYF. The rearrangement uses TRBV9 and TRBJ2-7; 7 bases line up with TRBD1. Germline V gives CDR1 SGDLS, CDR2 YYNGEE. CDR3 length: 13 amino acids. Losses at the gene ends were 2 bases for V and 7 bases for J; bases not matched to a gene: 6.